This TCR beta chain was sequenced in a study of blood T cell repertoires in COVID-19. Overall study context: Samples taken during acute and convalescent COVID-19 were collected in the United States, Italy and Spain. PBMCs, B-cell-depleted T cells, or T cells provided the cDNA or gDNA that made up the material.

Germline V lookup: CDR1 LNHNV, CDR2 YYDKDF (reference sequence). The CDR3 has 15 residues. Trimming took off 0 bases at V and 4 bases at J, with 12 bases between the two ends. Generated by immunoSEQ multiplex PCR, the TCRdb table keeps only in-frame clones and is missing some. The table records about 400,000 clones, just over 85% of them present only once. Sequenced input: peripheral blood. The chain employs TRBV15 and TRBJ1-1; the D gene is possibly TRBD1 (5 bases). The TCR originated in a woman aged 25-40 years with active or convalescent COVID-19. For the CDR3, the DNA is TGTGCCACCAGCAGAGATCAGTCAGGGTCCACTGAAGCTTTCTTT. It specifies CATSRDQSGSTEAFF.